This T cell receptor (beta chain) was recovered during a study of type 1 regulatory T cells. Study-level information: An in vitro protocol generated T-allo10, a Tr1-enriched, alloantigen-specific CD4 T cell product.

This clonotype was recorded many times. The antigen is unknown. MiXCR, applied by TCRdb to the reads, yields one record per CDR3 protein. The table has tens of thousands of distinct CDR3 sequences, approximately 12% seen once. Regarding the study as a whole: Compared with non-type 1 regulatory T cells, type 1 regulatory T cells showed a more restricted TCR repertoire.

The receptor was derived from a human donor in good health. The sample was cultured non-Tr1 T cells, either the whole culture or a sorted T cell fraction (not recorded which).

The CDR3 reads CASSLVPVGDTQYF. CDR3 coding DNA: TGCGCCAGCAGCTTGGTTCCTGTGGGGGATACGCAGTATTTT. The chain joins TRBV5-1 to TRBJ2-3; no definite D call. The V end was cut by 0 bases, the J end by 6 bases, with 11 bases between. The CDR3 spans 14 residues. The germline V gene has CDR1 SGHRS and CDR2 YFSETQ.